This T cell receptor (beta chain) was found in a study of molecular identifiers for immune sequencing clone quantification. Each CDR3 protein gets one entry after TCRdb re-called the PCR reads with MiXCR. The repertoire consists of 40,000 to 45,000 distinct CDR3 sequences, with 15% to 20% occurring once and the leading ten covering under 1.3%. It was from around 18,000 to 910,000 sorted cells, with 10%, 30% or 50% RNA, that naive CD8 libraries came. This clonotype has at least ten counts. The trim removed 0 bases at V and 9 bases at J, leaving 3 bases unmatched. This CDR3 spans 15 amino acids. Germline assignment: CDR1 MNHNY and CDR2 SVGAGI (reference sequence).

Sequenced material: naive CD8+ T cells from blood, with Jurkat cell RNA spiked in. Stated subset: FACS-sorted CD8+CD4-CCR7+CD45RA+ naive T cells. The chain has TRBV6-6 and TRBJ1-6, with TRBD1 matching 9 bases. This clonotype was obtained from a human donor in good health. Some libraries in this study had Jurkat cell RNA spiked in. CDR3 nucleotides: TGTGCCAGCAGTTACTCGGGACAGGGTGGTTCACCCCTCCACTTT. This codes for CASSYSGQGGSPLHF.